The text below deals with one TCR beta chain. No antigen is known for it. These data come from a study of OX40 agonist ivuxolimab in advanced cancers. The overall study: Cohort: around 79% men, mean age around 61, aged roughly 23 to 79. Earlier anti-PD-1, anti-PD-L1 or anti-CTLA-4 therapy was permitted; roughly 40% had received some.

Study observations and caveats: Low clonal expansion, among the lowest seen, marked partial responders at 0.1-3.0 mg/kg. CD8+ T cells averaged more expanded clones than CD4+.

The J segment lost 5 bases and the V segment lost 0 bases, leaving 11 bases of the junction unmatched. Germline V CDR1 and CDR2: LNHNV, YYDKDF (reference sequence). This CDR3 region has 17 residues. Profiling relied on immunoSEQ multiplex PCR, and the TCRdb table lists in-frame clones only, not all of them. The data show around 30,000 clones, around 83% seen once. The material was CD4+ or CD8+ T cells sorted from blood, obtained in a trial of the OX40 agonist ivuxolimab. The chain recombines TRBV15 with TRBJ2-3, with 7 nucleotides matching TRBD1. The receptor was derived from an adult with an advanced solid tumor such as melanoma, head and neck, liver or kidney cancer. Here the CDR3 DNA reads TGTGCCACCAGCAGAGATCAAAGGGAAGGGGGCCAAGATACGCAGTATTTT. Residues: CATSRDQREGGQDTQYF.